The rows below give T cell receptor beta chains drawn from one sample of a study of T cells in Graves' hyperthyroidism and ophthalmopathy. TCRdb reprocessed the multiplex PCR reads via MiXCR and lists one record per CDR3 protein. The table records 550,000 to 600,000 distinct CDR3 sequences, around 17% of them present only once. Sequenced material: blood. These receptor sequences come from a woman aged 18-30 years with Graves' hyperthyroidism. Both conserved end residues are part of each CDR3. The order of the fields is V gene, D gene, J gene, clone size, CDR3 protein, CDR3 DNA. The D gene is left open where the match is weak. The size entry is marked missing in some rows and otherwise reads once, few, many or a size class.

>TRBV18|TRBD1|TRBJ2-7|many
CASSPPGQGGYEQYF
TGTGCCAGCTCGCCTCCGGGACAGGGGGGCTACGAGCAGTACTTC
>TRBV6-1|TRBD2|TRBJ2-7|many
CASSEETSGSNEQYF
TGTGCCAGCAGTGAGGAGACTAGCGGATCGAACGAGCAGTACTTC
>TRBV6-1|.|TRBJ2-1|few
CASIRLPRVNRGEQFF
TGTGCCAGCATCAGACTCCCGCGGGTCAACCGAGGTGAGCAGTTCTTC
>TRBV4-1|TRBD1|TRBJ2-5|few
CASSHRGETQYF
TGCGCCAGCAGTCACAGGGGGGAGACCCAGTACTTC
>TRBV13|.|TRBJ1-2|few
CASSLGQGTVYGYTF
TGTGCCAGCAGCTTAGGACAGGGAACTGTCTATGGCTACACCTTC
>TRBV11-2|.|TRBJ2-1|.
CASSLGLKASQNNNEQFF
TGTGCCAGCAGCTTAGGACTCAAGGCTAGCCAGAACAACAATGAGCAGTTCTTC
>TRBV29-1|.|TRBJ2-7|few
CSVLTGGGYEQYF
TGCAGCGTCCTCACAGGGGGGGGCTACGAGCAGTACTTC
>TRBV6-2/TRBV6-3|.|TRBJ1-6|few
CASSYSRGRSPLHF
TGTGCCAGCAGTTACTCGCGGGGAAGGTCACCCCTCCACTTT
>TRBV10-1|TRBD1|TRBJ2-6|few
CASSESTRTGPGANVLTF
TGCGCCAGCAGTGAGTCGACCCGGACAGGGCCTGGGGCCAACGTCCTGACTTTC
>TRBV9|.|TRBJ1-2|.
CASSFWTGYGYTF
TGTGCCAGCAGCTTCTGGACCGGTTATGGCTACACCTTC
>TRBV20-1|TRBD2|TRBJ2-3|few
CSSPLFSGSPDTQYF
TGCAGCAGCCCTCTTTTTAGCGGGAGCCCCGATACGCAGTATTTT
>TRBV27|.|TRBJ2-1|many
CASSLHPVRDWRNRGEQFF
TGTGCCAGCAGTCTGCATCCAGTGCGGGATTGGAGAAATCGTGGTGAGCAGTTCTTC
>TRBV6-1|TRBD1|TRBJ1-2|.
CASSEDRGGYTF
TGTGCCAGCAGTGAAGACAGGGGTGGCTACACCTTC
>TRBV12-3/TRBV12-4|TRBD2|TRBJ2-1|few
CASSRLAGGGYNEQFF
TGTGCCAGCAGTCGACTAGCGGGAGGAGGGTACAATGAGCAGTTCTTC